Here is one T cell receptor beta chain with its context. As yet, its antigen is unknown. Profiled with immunoSEQ multiplex PCR; TCRdb holds only in-frame clones, not every one. The sample shows about 710,000 clones, roughly two thirds of them seen only once. The germline V gene has CDR1 LGHNA and CDR2 YNFKEQ. Trimming shortened V by 1 base and J by 0 bases, and 10 bases separated the two germline ends. The CDR3 is 16 amino acids. This sample was taken from a study of shared clonotypes between healthy human individuals. Study background: Ranging from 18 to 49 in age, donors were a couple of women and a few men. Each donor had three CD4 naive, three CD4 memory, two CD8 naive and one CD8 memory plate. Study observations and caveats: For naive CD4 cells, approximately 5% of clonotypes were shared across a few donors.

The chain carries TRBV4-2 and TRBJ2-1; the D is unclear. Source material: memory CD4+ T cells sorted from blood. The subset here: CD45RA-negative fraction. The source of this sequence is a woman aged 25 to 45 in good health. In DNA, the CDR3 is TGTGCCAGCAGCCAAGCCCTAGGATTCTCCTACAATGAGCAGTTCTTC. Translation: CASSQALGFSYNEQFF.